These T cell receptor beta chains were read from a single sample in a study of CD8 T cells in ankylosing spondylitis. TCRdb re-derived calls from the 5' RACE reads in MiXCR, one entry per CDR3 protein. The sample carries approximately 260,000 distinct CDR3 sequences, around 7.8% recorded once. The sequenced sample was blood, either unsorted or a sorted T cell fraction (not recorded which). The receptors were gathered from a male donor with ankylosing spondylitis or in good health (not recorded which). Both conserved end residues are part of each CDR3. D genes are given only for firm matches. A row's size may be missing; if present it is once, few, many or a size class.

J	size	V	D	DNA	CDR3
TRBJ1-6	many	TRBV6-5	.	TGTGCCAGCAGTTACAGACAGCCTTATAATTCACCCCTCCACTTT	CASSYRQPYNSPLHF
TRBJ2-1	many	TRBV7-9	.	TGTGCCAGCACCCCGTCCCGGGGGTTGCGCGATGAGCAGTTCTTC	CASTPSRGLRDEQFF
TRBJ2-5	.	TRBV15	.	TGTGCCACCAGCAGAGTCTTGGCAGAAGAGACCCAGTACTTC	CATSRVLAEETQYF
TRBJ2-7	few	TRBV29-1	.	TGCAGCGTTGACTCCAACACCTACGAGCAGTACTTC	CSVDSNTYEQYF
TRBJ1-2	.	TRBV9	.	TGTGCCAGCAGCGTAGCTACAGGGCCCAGCTATGGCTACACCTTC	CASSVATGPSYGYTF
TRBJ2-1	.	TRBV24-1	TRBD1	TGTGCCACCAGTGATTTTACAGGGGGCTACTCCTACAATGAGCAGTTCTTC	CATSDFTGGYSYNEQFF
TRBJ1-1	many	TRBV21-1	.	TGTGCCAGCAGCAAAGACGGGGCGCGGGACACTGAAGCTTTCTTT	CASSKDGARDTEAFF
TRBJ2-1	few	TRBV14	.	TGTGCCAGTGGTGGAGGGTTGAATGAGCAGTTCTTC	CASGGGLNEQFF
TRBJ1-3	few	TRBV6-5	TRBD1	TGTGCCAGCAGTTACTTCCACCCAGGGGGCTCTGGAAACACCATATATTTT	CASSYFHPGGSGNTIYF
TRBJ2-1	many	TRBV24-1	.	TGTGCCACCAGTGGTTCCGGGAACAACGGAATTAATGAGCAGTTCTTC	CATSGSGNNGINEQFF
TRBJ2-3	many	TRBV9	.	TGTGCCAGCAGCGCCGAGGGGGGGGCCACAGATACGCAGTATTTT	CASSAEGGATDTQYF
TRBJ1-1	many	TRBV5-1	.	TGCGCCAGCAGCTTGGGACCCGGGACCACCACTGAAGCTTTCTTT	CASSLGPGTTTEAFF
TRBJ1-1	many	TRBV5-1	.	TGCGCCAGCAGCTTGTCATGGCCGGGGGGGCCTGAAGCTTTCTTT	CASSLSWPGGPEAFF
TRBJ1-1	few	TRBV12-3/TRBV12-4	.	TGTGCCAGCAGTCCGGCTGGGGGGCTTCATGGTGAAGCTTTCTTT	CASSPAGGLHGEAFF
TRBJ2-4	.	TRBV29-1	.	TGCAGCGTTATAACAGGGAGGAACATTCAGTACTTC	CSVITGRNIQYF
TRBJ2-3	.	TRBV9	.	TGTGCCAGCGGGGGGATTCAACAGGATACGCAGTATTTT	CASGGIQQDTQYF
TRBJ2-7	few	TRBV20-1	.	TGCAGTGCCCTAGCGCGAACCTACGAGCAGTACTTC	CSALARTYEQYF
TRBJ1-1	.	TRBV5-4	.	TGTGCCAGCAGCTTGCGGGCAGGCGAGAACACTGAAGCTTTCTTT	CASSLRAGENTEAFF
TRBJ2-5	many	TRBV12-3/TRBV12-4	.	TGTGCCAGCAGTCAGACAGTTTCCCAAGAGACCCAGTACTTC	CASSQTVSQETQYF
TRBJ2-6	few	TRBV28	.	TGTGCCAGCACTATCAGGGAATCTGGGGCCAACGTCCTGACTTTC	CASTIRESGANVLTF
TRBJ2-5	many	TRBV6-1	.	TGTGCCAGCAGTGCGGGGTGGGAGACCCAGTACTTC	CASSAGWETQYF
TRBJ1-4	many	TRBV20-1	.	TGCAGTGCTGCTGAGGCGGAGGCGGTCAGAGAAAAACTGTTTTTT	CSAAEAEAVREKLFF
TRBJ2-1	many	TRBV20-1	TRBD1	TGCAGTGCTAGAGCAGAAGTCCCGGGACAGGGTGTATATGAGCAGTTCTTC	CSARAEVPGQGVYEQFF
TRBJ1-2	many	TRBV30	.	TGTGCCTGGAGTATTGTCCACATCTATGGCTACACCTTC	CAWSIVHIYGYTF
TRBJ2-3	many	TRBV10-3	TRBD2	TGTGCCATCAGTCCCTTAGCGGGCCCCGACACAGATACGCAGTATTTT	CAISPLAGPDTDTQYF
TRBJ2-5	many	TRBV5-1	.	TGCGCCAGCAGCTTACAAGGGACGGCCCAAGAGACCCAGTACTTC	CASSLQGTAQETQYF
TRBJ1-5	many	TRBV11-2	TRBD1	TGTGCCAGCAGTACAGCCCCGGGACAGGGGGCTTTGGGACAGCCCCAGCATTTT	CASSTAPGQGALGQPQHF
TRBJ2-3	many	TRBV7-2	TRBD2	TGTGCCAGCAGCTTAACTAGCGTTAGCACAGATACGCAGTATTTT	CASSLTSVSTDTQYF
TRBJ2-3	many	TRBV29-1	TRBD2	TGCAGCCTAAGTGCGGGGGGATCAGATACGCAGTATTTT	CSLSAGGSDTQYF
TRBJ1-2	many	TRBV7-9	.	TGTGCCAGCACCTCGGGCCCAGTGTGGTCCTTC	CASTSGPVWSF